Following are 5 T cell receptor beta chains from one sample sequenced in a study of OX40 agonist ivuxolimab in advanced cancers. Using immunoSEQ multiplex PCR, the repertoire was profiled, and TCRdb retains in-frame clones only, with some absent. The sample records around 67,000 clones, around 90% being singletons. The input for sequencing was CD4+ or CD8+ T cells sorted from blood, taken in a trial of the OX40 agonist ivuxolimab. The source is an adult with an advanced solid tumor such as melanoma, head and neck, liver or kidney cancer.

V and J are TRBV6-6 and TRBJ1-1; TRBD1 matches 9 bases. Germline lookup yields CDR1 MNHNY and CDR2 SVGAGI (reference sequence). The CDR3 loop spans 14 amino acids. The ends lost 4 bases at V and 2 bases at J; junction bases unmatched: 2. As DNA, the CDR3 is TGTGCCAGCAGTTGGGACAGGGAAAACACTGAAGCTTTCTTT. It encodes CASSWDRENTEAFF.

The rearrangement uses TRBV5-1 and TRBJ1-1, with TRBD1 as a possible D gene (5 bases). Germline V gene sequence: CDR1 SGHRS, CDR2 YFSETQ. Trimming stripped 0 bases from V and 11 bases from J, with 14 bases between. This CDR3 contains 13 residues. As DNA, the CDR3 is TGCGCCAGCAGCTTGGGGGGCGGCGGCGAGGCTTTCTTT. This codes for CASSLGGGGEAFF.

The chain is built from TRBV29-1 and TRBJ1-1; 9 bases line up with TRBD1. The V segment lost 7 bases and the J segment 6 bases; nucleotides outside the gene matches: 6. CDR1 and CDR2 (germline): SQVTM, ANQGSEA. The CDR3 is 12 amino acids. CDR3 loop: CSGTGAWAEAFF. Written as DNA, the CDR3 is TGCAGCGGGACAGGGGCGTGGGCTGAAGCTTTCTTT.

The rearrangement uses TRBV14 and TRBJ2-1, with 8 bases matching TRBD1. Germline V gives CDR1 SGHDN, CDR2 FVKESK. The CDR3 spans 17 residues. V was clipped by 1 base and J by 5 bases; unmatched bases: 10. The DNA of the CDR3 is TGTGCCAGCAGCCAAGGTTACCGGGACAGGTCCCACAATGAGCAGTTCTTC. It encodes CASSQGYRDRSHNEQFF.

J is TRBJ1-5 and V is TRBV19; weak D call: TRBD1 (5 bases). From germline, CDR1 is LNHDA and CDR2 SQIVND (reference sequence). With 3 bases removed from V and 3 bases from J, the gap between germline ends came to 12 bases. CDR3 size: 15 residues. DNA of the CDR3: TGTGCCAGTAGTATCAGGTGGGGCTACAATCAGCCCCAGCATTTT. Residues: CASSIRWGYNQPQHF.